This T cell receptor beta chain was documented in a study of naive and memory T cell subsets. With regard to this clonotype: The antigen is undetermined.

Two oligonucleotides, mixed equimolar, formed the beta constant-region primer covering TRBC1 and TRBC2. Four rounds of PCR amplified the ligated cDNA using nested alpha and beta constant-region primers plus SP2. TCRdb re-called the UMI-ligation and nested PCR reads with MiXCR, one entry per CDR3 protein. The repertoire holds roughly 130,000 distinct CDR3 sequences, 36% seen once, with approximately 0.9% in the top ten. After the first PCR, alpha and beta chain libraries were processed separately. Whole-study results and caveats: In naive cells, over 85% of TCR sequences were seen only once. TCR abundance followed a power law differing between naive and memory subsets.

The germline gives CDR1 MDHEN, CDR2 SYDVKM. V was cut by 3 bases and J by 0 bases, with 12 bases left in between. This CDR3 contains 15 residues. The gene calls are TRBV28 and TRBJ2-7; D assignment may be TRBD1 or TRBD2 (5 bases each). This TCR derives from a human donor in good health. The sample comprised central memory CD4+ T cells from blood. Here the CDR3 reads CASSFPGTASYEQYF. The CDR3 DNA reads TGTGCCAGCAGTTTCCCCGGGACGGCCTCCTACGAGCAGTACTTC.